Following are 12 T cell receptor beta chains from one sample sequenced in a study of control samples from healthy donors and cancer patients. Measured with immunoSEQ multiplex PCR; TCRdb has only the in-frame clones, and not every one. The top ten clones hold around 1.8% of a sample with 100,000 to 150,000 clones, about 90% of them seen once. Sequencing was done on a sample of blood. These receptors originate from a man aged 18 to 29 in good health.

The V call is TRBV11-3, the J call TRBJ2-7; D perhaps matches TRBD2 (6 bases). The CDR3 runs to 12 residues. The germline V gene has CDR1 SGHNT and CDR2 YENEEA. Trimming stripped 0 bases from V and 6 bases from J, with 6 bases between. CDR3 sequence: CASSLEGGEQYF. CDR3 nucleotides: TGTGCCAGCAGCTTAGAGGGAGGCGAGCAGTACTTC.

This clone was observed a few times. V usage is TRBV11-2 and J usage is TRBJ2-7; 7 nucleotides match TRBD2. This CDR3 is 16 amino acids long. Trimming removed 2 bases from V and 0 bases from J; junction bases left unmatched: 7. Germline V lookup: CDR1 SGHAT, CDR2 FQNNGV. DNA of the CDR3: TGTGCCAGCAGCTTAAGAGTAGCGGGCCCCTCCTACGAGCAGTACTTC. Protein product: CASSLRVAGPSYEQYF.

This chain uses TRBV27 with TRBJ1-5; no reliable D call. V was trimmed by 8 bases and J by 0 bases, leaving 14 bases between them. Germline values: CDR1 MNHEY, CDR2 SMNVEV (reference sequence). The CDR3 sequence is 15 residues long. The CDR3 DNA is TGTGCCAGCCGCTTTAGACTGGGTAGCAATCAGCCCCAGCATTTT. Protein product: CASRFRLGSNQPQHF.

The chain links TRBV5-6 to TRBJ1-5; perhaps TRBD1 as D (6 bases). The germline CDR1 and CDR2 sequences are SGHDT and YYEEEE. The CDR3 is made up of 17 amino acids. Trimming removed 3 bases from V and 0 bases from J, with 16 bases in between. CDR3 nucleotide sequence: TGTGCCAGCAGCTCAGGGGCCCGGATCTATAGCAATCAGCCCCAGCATTTT. Protein sequence: CASSSGARIYSNQPQHF.

The rearrangement joins TRBV7-9 to TRBJ1-2; 7 bases are shared with TRBD1. Germline lookup yields CDR1 SEHNR and CDR2 FQNEAQ (reference sequence). The trim removed 7 bases at V and 6 bases at J, leaving 8 bases unmatched. This CDR3 comprises 13 residues. CDR3 in amino acids: CASIYGTADGYTF. The CDR3 DNA reads TGTGCCAGCATTTACGGGACAGCCGATGGCTACACCTTC.

The chain links TRBV6-5 to TRBJ2-3, with 8 bases aligning to TRBD1. V lost 5 bases and J lost 0; bases outside the gene matches: 1. The CDR3 covers 14 residues. The V gene's germline CDR1 is MNHEY and CDR2 SVGAGI. The CDR3 here is CASSNRGSTDTQYF. The DNA of the CDR3 is TGTGCCAGCAGTAACAGGGGGAGCACAGATACGCAGTATTTT.

CDR3 in amino acids: CAQSSGHYGYTF. In DNA, the CDR3 is TGTGCCCAGTCGTCAGGGCACTATGGCTACACCTTC. The chain employs TRBV30 and TRBJ1-2, with D perhaps TRBD1 (5 bases). This CDR3 region has 12 residues. Trimming cost V 8 bases and J 3 bases, with 13 bases left between them. CDR1 and CDR2 (germline): GTSNPN, SVGIG (reference sequence).

The chain uses TRBV11-1 and TRBJ2-5; 9 positions match TRBD1. After removal of 6 bases from V and 3 bases from J, the junction contained 11 bases not matched to a gene. The CDR3 has 16 residues. Germline assignment: CDR1 SGHAT and CDR2 FQDESV (reference sequence). For the CDR3, the DNA is TGTGCCAGCAGACGGGACAGGGTATTTTCAGAAGAGACCCAGTACTTC. This gives the protein CASRRDRVFSEETQYF.

The J gene is TRBJ1-1, the V gene TRBV4-1; no clear D. The germline CDR1 and CDR2 sequences are MGHRA and YSYEKL. V lost 4 bases and J lost 3, with 12 bases in between. The CDR3 runs to 14 residues. The CDR3 region has the DNA TGCGCCAGCAGCCCTGCCGAGGGCGACACTGAAGCTTTCTTT. Protein: CASSPAEGDTEAFF.

V is TRBV9 and J is TRBJ2-1; D possibly corresponds to TRBD2 (5 bases). This CDR3 is 16 amino acids long. Trimming shortened V by 3 bases and J by 0 bases, and 13 bases separated the two germline ends. Germline V gene sequence: CDR1 SGDLS, CDR2 YYNGEE. The CDR3 sequence: CASSERTGSSYNEQFF. The CDR3 region has the DNA TGTGCCAGCAGCGAAAGGACGGGGAGCTCCTACAATGAGCAGTTCTTC.

Only one count was recorded for this clone. The genes are TRBV11-2 and TRBJ1-1, with no clear D. The CDR3 loop spans 13 amino acids. Trimming took 0 bases from V and 1 from J, leaving 3 bases between them. Germline CDR1 is SGHAT and CDR2 is FQNNGV. The CDR3 DNA sequence: TGTGCCAGCAGCTTAGACAGGAACACTGAAGCTTTCTTT. It yields the protein CASSLDRNTEAFF.

V is TRBV19 and J is TRBJ1-2, with 8 positions matching TRBD1. The CDR3 is made up of 16 amino acids. V lost 5 bases, J lost 3 bases, and 11 bases stayed unmatched. Germline values: CDR1 LNHDA, CDR2 SQIVND (reference sequence). The CDR3 here is CASSLYPRDRYYGYTF. CDR3 nucleotides: TGTGCCAGTAGTCTCTACCCCCGGGACAGGTACTATGGCTACACCTTC.